The clone carrying this TCR beta chain was seen at least ten times. In TCRdb, the 5' RACE reads were re-called with MiXCR into one record per CDR3 protein. The table has fewer than 40,000 distinct CDR3 sequences, 4% to 5.5% seen once. This sample is part of a study of neurological immune-mediated disorders. Per the germline V gene, CDR1 is DFQATT and CDR2 is SNEGSKA (reference sequence). The CDR3 is 10 residues long. The V and J ends lost 5 bases and 2 bases respectively, with 3 bases between them. The J gene is TRBJ2-5, the V gene TRBV20-1, with D hard to call. The TCR was taken from a man between 18 and 29 years old in good health. Sequenced input: CD4+ T cells from blood. CDR3 residues: CSAGQETQYF. DNA for the CDR3: TGCAGTGCTGGGCAAGAGACCCAGTACTTC.